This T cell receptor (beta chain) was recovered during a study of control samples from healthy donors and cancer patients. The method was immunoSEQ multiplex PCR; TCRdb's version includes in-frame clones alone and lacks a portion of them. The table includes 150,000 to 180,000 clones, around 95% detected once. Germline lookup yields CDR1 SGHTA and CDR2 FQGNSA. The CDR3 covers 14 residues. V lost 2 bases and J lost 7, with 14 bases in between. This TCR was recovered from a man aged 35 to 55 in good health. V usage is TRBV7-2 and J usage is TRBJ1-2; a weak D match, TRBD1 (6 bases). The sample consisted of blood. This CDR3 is CASSLLGAGFGYTF. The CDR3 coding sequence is TGTGCCAGCAGCTTATTGGGGGCCGGGTTTGGCTACACCTTC.